This entry lists 30 T cell receptor beta chains sequenced from one sample in a study of identical twins. TCRdb redid the calling of the 5' RACE reads with MiXCR, one entry per CDR3 protein. Here the sample spans about 900,000 distinct CDR3 sequences, 9% to 15% being singletons. The sample also formed part of further work on yellow fever vaccine responses in identical twins.

Material for sequencing was PBMCs. These receptors were obtained from a woman aged 18-30 years in good health.

This sequence joins TRBV25-1 and TRBJ2-6; weak D call: TRBD1 (6 bases). V was trimmed by 2 bases and J by 0 bases, leaving 8 bases between them. CDR1 is MGHDK, CDR2 SYGVNS, per germline. This CDR3 has 16 residues. The CDR3 coding sequence is TGTGCCAGCAGTGAACAGGGGAGCTCTGGGGCCAACGTCCTGACTTTC. Protein: CASSEQGSSGANVLTF.

This clonotype was observed a handful of times. The genes are TRBV20-1 and TRBJ2-7, with a possible D match to TRBD2 (6 bases). Germline V gives CDR1 DFQATT, CDR2 SNEGSKA (reference sequence). The CDR3 extends over 15 amino acids. Trimming took 0 bases from V and 0 from J, leaving 12 bases between them. The CDR3 region is CSAREGGADSYEQYF. For the CDR3, the DNA is TGCAGTGCTAGAGAAGGAGGGGCCGACTCCTACGAGCAGTACTTC.

The chain carries TRBV20-1 and TRBJ2-3, with TRBD1 as a possible D gene (6 bases). Germline V gene lookup returns CDR1 DFQATT and CDR2 SNEGSKA (reference sequence). CDR3 length: 15 amino acids. V was shortened by 0 bases and J by 5 bases, with 15 bases between the two germline ends. The CDR3 DNA is TGCAGTGCTAGAGATTTGGGGGCGAGCGAAGATACGCAGTATTTT. Protein product: CSARDLGASEDTQYF.

This clonotype has a count of ten or more. V usage is TRBV12-3 or TRBV12-4 and J usage is TRBJ2-7; no reliable D call. Trimming left V 6 bases short and J 3 bases short, with 15 bases between. The CDR3 loop spans 14 amino acids. CDR3 sequence reads: CASRPNSDGYEQYF. The CDR3 nucleotides are TGTGCCAGCAGGCCAAACTCGGACGGCTACGAGCAGTACTTC.

This chain uses TRBV6-5 with TRBJ2-5, with 7 nucleotides matching TRBD1. Germline CDR1 MNHEY, CDR2 SVGAGI. V lost 5 bases, J lost 2 bases, and 8 bases stayed unmatched. This CDR3 region has 15 residues. The CDR3, as DNA: TGTGCCAGCAGTCACGGGGTGGGACAGCAAGAGACCCAGTACTTC. Amino acids: CASSHGVGQQETQYF.

This clonotype was recorded many times. This rearrangement joins TRBV11-1 to TRBJ1-4, with a weak D call TRBD1 (5 bases). V lost 5 bases to trimming and J lost 4 bases, with 23 bases between them. This CDR3 comprises 18 residues. In germline, CDR1 is SGHAT, CDR2 FQDESV (reference sequence). CDR3 nucleotides: TGTGCCAGCAGCCCGAATACGGGGGTCCTGGGCAGTAATGAAAAACTGTTTTTT. Translated, it gives CASSPNTGVLGSNEKLFF. The full variable domain, with the rest looked up from reference TRBV11-1 and TRBJ1-4, is EAEVAQSPRYKITEKSQAVAFWCDPISGHATLYWYRQILGQGPELLVQFQDESVVDDSQLPKDRFSAERLKGVDSTLKIQPAELGDSAMYLCASSPNTGVLGSNEKLFFGSGTQLSVL.

The chain uses TRBV3-1 and TRBJ2-5; the D gene could be TRBD1 or TRBD2 (5 bases each). Germline V gene lookup returns CDR1 LGHDT and CDR2 YNNKEL (reference sequence). Trimming stripped 0 bases from V and 13 bases from J, with 15 bases between. This CDR3 region has 13 residues. CDR3 region: CASSQDGGQARYF. The CDR3 DNA is TGTGCCAGCAGCCAAGATGGGGGTCAGGCTCGGTACTTC.

The chain joins TRBV24-1 to TRBJ2-2, with TRBD1 as a possible D gene (6 bases). The CDR3 has 16 amino acids. Germline values: CDR1 KGHDR, CDR2 SFDVKD. Trimming shortened V by 7 bases and J by 1 base, and 15 bases separated the two germline ends. The CDR3 sequence: CATRGSQGRNTGELFF. CDR3 in DNA: TGTGCCACCAGGGGTTCGCAGGGGAGGAACACCGGGGAGCTGTTTTTT.

This clonotype was counted a few times. V usage is TRBV18 and J usage is TRBJ1-1; D is unclear. The CDR3 length is 12 residues. The germline V gene has CDR1 KGHSH and CDR2 LQKENI. V lost 4 bases and J 7 bases, leaving 10 bases between the germline ends. CDR3 in DNA: TGTGCCAGCTCACGGCGGCAAGGTGAAGCTTTCTTT. It specifies CASSRRQGEAFF.

This clonotype was detected a few times. V is TRBV6-1 and J is TRBJ1-4, with unresolved D. Per the germline V gene, CDR1 is MNHNS and CDR2 is SASEGT. V shed 5 bases and J shed 8 bases, with 12 bases lying between them. The CDR3 length is 13 residues. For the CDR3, the DNA is TGTGCCAGCAGTAATTTCGCACAGGAAAAACTGTTTTTT. Its protein is CASSNFAQEKLFF.

This clonotype was observed many times. The chain links TRBV4-1 to TRBJ2-7; a possible D gene is TRBD1 (5 bases). From germline, CDR1 is MGHRA and CDR2 YSYEKL. Trimming removed 1 base at V and 2 bases at J, with 9 bases between. This CDR3 is built from 14 residues. In DNA, the CDR3 is TGCGCCAGCAGCCAAGGTCAGGGCGCCTACGAGCAGTACGTC. Protein: CASSQGQGAYEQYV.

This clonotype was counted a single time. The junction departs from the called germline gene at one end, perhaps through a read error. The V gene is TRBV5-1, the J gene TRBJ2-7; perhaps D is TRBD1 or TRBD2 (5 bases each). In germline, CDR1 is SGHRS, CDR2 YFSETQ. This CDR3 has 15 residues. As DNA, the CDR3 is TGCGCCTGCAGCTCGTGGGACCAAAACAACTACGAGCAGTACTTC. Amino acids: CACSSWDQNNYEQYF.

As regards this clonotype: This CDR3 fails to terminate in the conserved phenylalanine or tryptophan, so it likely reflects a read error. The DNA is omitted, as the CDR3 cannot be located on it reliably, and the CDR3 follows TCRdb's listing. The chain couples TRBV28 to TRBJ2-7; the DNA was not used to check the table's D call, TRBD1. The germline CDR1 and CDR2 sequences are MDHEN and SYDVKM. A total of 14 residues make up the CDR3, ends included. CDR3 protein: CASSAALGRDLEYI.

The rearrangement links TRBV10-3 to TRBJ2-6, with TRBD1 identical over 7 bases. J lost 11 bases, V lost 6 bases, and 10 bases had no gene match. Germline V gene lookup returns CDR1 ENHRY and CDR2 SYGVKD. This CDR3 is built from 14 residues. CDR3 nucleotide sequence: TGTGCCATCAGCCCAAATCGGGACAGCCACGTCCTGACTTTC. Amino acid sequence: CAISPNRDSHVLTF.

This chain links TRBV5-1 with TRBJ2-2, with D possibly called TRBD1 or TRBD2 (6 bases each). The length of the CDR3 is 17 residues. Trimming stripped 6 bases from V and 6 bases from J, with 24 bases between. The germline gives CDR1 SGHRS, CDR2 YFSETQ. CDR3 DNA sequence: TGCGCCAGCACCCCCACCCCCGGCAGGGGAGGTTCCGGGGAGCTGTTTTTT. This encodes CASTPTPGRGGSGELFF.

This clonotype was observed a few times. The V call is TRBV28, the J call TRBJ2-3; 13 bases fit TRBD2. CDR3 length: 17 amino acids. Germline V gene data show CDR1 as MDHEN and CDR2 as SYDVKM. V was clipped by 7 bases and J by 0 bases; unmatched bases: 7. This CDR3 reads CASKLAGGLTSTDTQYF. CDR3 bases: TGTGCCAGCAAACTAGCGGGGGGGCTTACTAGCACAGATACGCAGTATTTT. The whole variable domain, remainder taken from reference TRBV28 and TRBJ2-3, is DVKVTQSSRYLVKRTGEKVFLECVQDMDHENMFWYRQDPGLGLRLIYFSYDVKMKEKGDIPEGYSVSREKKERFSLILESASTNQTSMYLCASKLAGGLTSTDTQYFGPGTRLTVL.

The chain carries TRBV28 and TRBJ1-6, with D maybe TRBD1 (5 bases). Germline V gives CDR1 MDHEN, CDR2 SYDVKM. The length of the CDR3 is 14 residues. V gave up 3 bases and J gave up 10 bases, with 13 bases separating them. The CDR3, as DNA: TGTGCCAGCAGTTTGCCCGGGGCGGTGTCACCCCTCCACTTT. Encoded protein: CASSLPGAVSPLHF.

This clonotype was counted between two and nine times. This chain connects TRBV10-3 to TRBJ2-7; tentatively, D is TRBD1 (5 bases). This CDR3 is built from 14 residues. The V and J ends lost 7 bases and 0 bases respectively, with 13 bases between them. The germline V gene has CDR1 ENHRY and CDR2 SYGVKD. CDR3 in amino acids: CAITRTLSSYEQYF. CDR3 sequence (DNA): TGTGCCATCACCCGGACATTGAGCTCCTACGAGCAGTACTTC.

This clonotype was seen more than once but under ten times. This chain joins TRBV6-1 and TRBJ2-6; no firm D call. Per germline, CDR1 MNHNS and CDR2 SASEGT. The CDR3 consists of 13 residues. Trimming stripped 8 bases from V and 2 bases from J, with 7 bases between. CDR3 amino acids: CASSMAGANVLTF. The CDR3 nucleotides read TGTGCCAGCTCCATGGCTGGGGCCAACGTCCTGACTTTC.

The chain couples TRBV14 to TRBJ1-1; D unresolved. The CDR3 spans 12 residues. V was clipped by 2 bases and J by 7 bases, with 8 bases between them. The germline V gene encodes CDR1 SGHDN and CDR2 FVKESK. CDR3 DNA sequence: TGTGCCAGCAGCCAATTAACGGATGAAGCTTTCTTT. As protein: CASSQLTDEAFF.

This clonotype was recorded many times. V gene TRBV4-1 combines with J gene TRBJ2-7; the D gene could be TRBD1 or TRBD2 (7 bases each). CDR1 is MGHRA and CDR2 is YSYEKL in the germline V gene. Deletions cut 4 bases from V and 3 bases from J, with 13 bases between. The CDR3 runs 14 residues. CDR3 in DNA: TGCGCCAGCAGCCCAGGGGGGGGCTACTACGAGCAGTACTTC. Protein: CASSPGGGYYEQYF.

This clonotype was counted many times. The chain links TRBV2 to TRBJ2-3; D possibly matches TRBD1 or TRBD2 (5 bases each). Looked up from germline, CDR1 is SNHLY and CDR2 is FYNNEI. The CDR3 is 15 amino acids. Trimming pared 2 bases from V and 7 bases from J, leaving 16 bases between. For the CDR3, the DNA is TGTGCCAGCAGTGAACGCGACGGGGCGTATAATACGCAGTATTTT. As protein: CASSERDGAYNTQYF.

The sample holds a few counts of this clonotype. The chain uses TRBV5-5 and TRBJ2-3; 9 bases map to TRBD1. This CDR3 comprises 17 residues. V lost 5 bases and J lost 4; bases outside the gene matches: 14. Germline loops: CDR1 SGHKS, CDR2 YYEKEE (reference sequence). CDR3 DNA: TGTGCCAGCAGAAGGGACAGGGTGCGGGAGAGGCCAGATACGCAGTATTTT. Protein product: CASRRDRVRERPDTQYF.

This rearrangement joins TRBV12-3 or TRBV12-4 to TRBJ2-6; D unresolved. This CDR3 contains 13 residues. V gave up 7 bases and J gave up 2 bases, with 6 bases separating them. The CDR3 protein is CASTPPGANVLTF. CDR3 nucleotide sequence: TGTGCCAGCACCCCTCCTGGGGCCAACGTCCTGACTTTC.

This clonotype was detected many times. V gene TRBV5-1 combines with J gene TRBJ2-7; D unclear. The V end was cut by 3 bases, the J end by 2 bases, with 6 bases between. CDR3 length equals 12 residues. Germline CDR1 reads SGHRS; CDR2 reads YFSETQ. As DNA, the CDR3 is TGCGCCAGCAGCTCGGAACCCTACGAGCAGTACTTC. The encoded protein is CASSSEPYEQYF.

The gene calls are TRBV20-1 and TRBJ1-1, with D maybe TRBD1 (6 bases). The germline gives CDR1 DFQATT, CDR2 SNEGSKA (reference sequence). The CDR3 has 13 residues. Trimming took off 2 bases at V and 3 bases at J, with 10 bases between the two ends. CDR3 protein: CSARRGADTEAFF. The DNA for the CDR3 is TGCAGTGCTAGACGGGGGGCGGACACTGAAGCTTTCTTT.

This clonotype showed up many times. This chain connects TRBV10-3 to TRBJ2-5; 10 bases agree with TRBD2. V shed 4 bases and J 2 bases; nucleotides not matched to a gene: 1. From germline, CDR1 is ENHRY and CDR2 SYGVKD. The CDR3 contains 14 residues. CDR3 sequence reads: CAISGLAGQETQYF. Here the CDR3 DNA reads TGTGCCATCAGTGGACTAGCGGGTCAAGAGACCCAGTACTTC.

The sample holds a few counts of this clonotype. This chain uses TRBV28 with TRBJ1-2, with no clear D. Germline CDR1 reads MDHEN; CDR2 reads SYDVKM. V was trimmed by 2 bases and J by 2 bases, leaving 18 bases between them. The CDR3 consists of 17 residues. For the CDR3, the DNA is TGTGCCAGCAGTTTACGCATCGGACGTGTAGGGAACTATGGCTACACCTTC. Amino acids: CASSLRIGRVGNYGYTF.

Many counts were recorded for this clonotype. The J gene is TRBJ1-1, the V gene TRBV20-1; D is uncertain. Trimming left V 4 bases short and J 8 bases short, with 11 bases between. CDR1 is DFQATT and CDR2 is SNEGSKA in the germline V gene (reference sequence). The CDR3 length is 11 residues. CDR3 DNA: TGCAGTGCTAAAAAAAGGAGGGAAGCTTTCTTT. Translated, it gives CSAKKRREAFF.

This chain connects TRBV3-1 to TRBJ1-5; D possibly corresponds to TRBD1 (5 bases). V lost 4 bases to trimming and J lost 6 bases, with 13 bases between them. Germline lookup yields CDR1 LGHDT and CDR2 YNNKEL (reference sequence). The CDR3 has 14 amino acids. The CDR3 reads CASSPGAGGQPQHF. Written as DNA, the CDR3 is TGTGCCAGCAGCCCCGGGGCCGGCGGTCAGCCCCAGCATTTT.